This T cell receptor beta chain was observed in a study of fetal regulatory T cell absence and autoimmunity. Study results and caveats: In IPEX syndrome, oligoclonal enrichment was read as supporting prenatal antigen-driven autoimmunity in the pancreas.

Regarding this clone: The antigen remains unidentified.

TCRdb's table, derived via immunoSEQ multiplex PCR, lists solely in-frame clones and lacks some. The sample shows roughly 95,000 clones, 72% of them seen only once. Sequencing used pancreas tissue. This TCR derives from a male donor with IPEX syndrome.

As DNA, the CDR3 is TGCGCCAGCAGCCAAGAGGGTTATTACACTGAAGCTTTCTTT. This sequence encodes CASSQEGYYTEAFF. The rearrangement joins TRBV4-3 to TRBJ1-1, with D uncertain. The CDR3 loop spans 14 amino acids. The V end lost 0 bases, the J end lost 3 bases, and 8 bases lay between the germline ends. Germline CDR1 reads LGHNA; CDR2 reads YSLEER.